One sample yielded the 26 T cell receptor beta chains listed below, sequenced in a study of cytomegalovirus exposure and HLA in healthy donors. The repertoire was sequenced with immunoSEQ multiplex PCR; TCRdb's copy has only in-frame clones and lacks some. The sample holds under 100,000 clones, 95% to 97% seen once. Sequencing was carried out using PBMCs. The receptors stem from a young man in good health and CMV-seronegative.

The genes are TRBV10-1 and TRBJ2-2, with D perhaps TRBD2 (6 bases). V was trimmed by 3 bases and J by 4 bases, leaving 9 bases between them. CDR1 and CDR2 from the germline V gene are WNHNN and SYGVQD (reference sequence). This CDR3 has 14 amino acids. The CDR3 here is CASSDGTFTGELFF. CDR3 coding DNA: TGCGCCAGCAGTGACGGGACTTTCACCGGGGAGCTGTTTTTT.

This rearrangement joins TRBV19 to TRBJ1-1; D gene uncertain. Between the trimmed V and J ends, which lost 7 bases and 2 bases, there was a span of 5 bases. The CDR3 is 11 amino acids. Germline V gene sequence: CDR1 LNHDA, CDR2 SQIVND (reference sequence). In DNA, the CDR3 is TGTGCCAGTATGCGCAACACTGAAGCTTTCTTT. It encodes CASMRNTEAFF.

V gene TRBV7-2 combines with J gene TRBJ1-1; TRBD1 matches at 11 bases. Germline CDR1 and CDR2: SGHTA and FQGNSA. V dropped 3 bases and J dropped 5; count of bases not matched to a gene: 5. The CDR3 is 15 amino acids. The CDR3: CASSLMDRGHTEAFF. The DNA of the CDR3 is TGTGCCAGCAGCTTGATGGACAGGGGGCATACTGAAGCTTTCTTT.

The J gene is TRBJ2-1, the V gene TRBV30; TRBD1 might be the D (6 bases). The V gene's germline CDR1 is GTSNPN and CDR2 SVGIG (reference sequence). Trimming removed 2 bases from V and 9 bases from J, with 8 bases in between. The CDR3 consists of 11 residues. CDR3 in amino acids: CAWSLGAEQFF. Written as DNA, the CDR3 is TGTGCCTGGAGTTTGGGGGCTGAGCAGTTCTTC.

This chain uses TRBV28 with TRBJ2-1, with D hard to call. The germline V gene encodes CDR1 MDHEN and CDR2 SYDVKM. The germline V and J ends were trimmed by 2 bases and 5 bases, with 10 bases remaining between them. The CDR3 length is 14 residues. CDR3 DNA: TGTGCCAGCAGTTTACTATCAGAGGACAATGAGCAGTTCTTC. Translated, it gives CASSLLSEDNEQFF.

The genes are TRBV4-1 and TRBJ2-1; possible D gene TRBD2, 7 bases. The CDR3 spans 16 residues. Germline CDR1 and CDR2: MGHRA and YSYEKL. Trimming took off 7 bases at V and 9 bases at J, with 25 bases between the two ends. This CDR3 is CASTLRGGQFITEQFF. CDR3 sequence (DNA): TGCGCCAGCACCCTTAGGGGGGGCCAGTTTATCACTGAGCAGTTCTTC.

This rearrangement joins TRBV5-4 to TRBJ1-2, with unresolved D. From germline, CDR1 is SGHNT and CDR2 YYREEE (reference sequence). This CDR3 has 13 amino acids. V was pared by 0 bases and J by 1 base, with 4 bases between. The CDR3 sequence: CASSLDSNYGYTF. The CDR3 DNA reads TGTGCCAGCAGCTTGGACAGTAACTATGGCTACACCTTC.

The V call is TRBV7-9, the J call TRBJ2-1; 14 bases agree with TRBD2. This CDR3 is built from 18 residues. From germline, CDR1 is SEHNR and CDR2 FQNEAQ (reference sequence). The ends lost 5 bases at V and 8 bases at J; junction bases unmatched: 14. The chain's CDR3 is CASSLRGPGLAGAHEQFF. DNA for the CDR3: TGTGCCAGCAGCCTCAGAGGGCCGGGACTAGCGGGAGCCCATGAGCAGTTCTTC. The full variable domain, its missing parts supplied by reference TRBV7-9 and TRBJ2-1, is DTGVSQNPRHKITKRGQNVTFRCDPISEHNRLYWYRQTLGQGPEFLTYFQNEAQLEKSRLLSDRFSAERPKGSFSTLEIQRTEQGDSAMYLCASSLRGPGLAGAHEQFFGPGTRLTVL.

The chain combines TRBV19 with TRBJ1-2; D not certain. Trimming removed 3 bases at V and 6 bases at J, with 14 bases between. The CDR3 runs to 14 residues. The germline gives CDR1 LNHDA, CDR2 SQIVND (reference sequence). Written as DNA, the CDR3 is TGTGCCAGTAGTATCGATAGGAGTATCCATGGCTACACCTTC. Encoded protein: CASSIDRSIHGYTF. Based on the CDR3 plus reference TRBV19 and TRBJ1-2, the full variable domain is DGGITQSPKYLFRKEGQNVTLSCEQNLNHDAMYWYRQDPGQGLRLIYYSQIVNDFQKGDIAEGYSVSREKKESFPLTVTSAQKNPTAFYLCASSIDRSIHGYTFGSGTRLTVV.

The genes are TRBV19 and TRBJ2-1; 10 nucleotides align to TRBD2. This CDR3 spans 16 amino acids. CDR1 and CDR2 from the germline V gene are LNHDA and SQIVND (reference sequence). V shed 4 bases, J shed 10 bases, and the junction held 13 bases outside the gene matches. DNA of the CDR3: TGTGCCAGTAGTAAAATGCTGGCTAGCGGGAGTGGAGAGCAGTTCTTC. Translated: CASSKMLASGSGEQFF. The whole variable domain, filled in from reference TRBV19 and TRBJ2-1, reads DGGITQSPKYLFRKEGQNVTLSCEQNLNHDAMYWYRQDPGQGLRLIYYSQIVNDFQKGDIAEGYSVSREKKESFPLTVTSAQKNPTAFYLCASSKMLASGSGEQFFGPGTRLTVL.

This chain links TRBV5-1 with TRBJ2-7; 7 bases are a match to TRBD2. Unmatched junction bases numbered 11, after V lost 5 bases and J lost 0 bases. The CDR3 is 16 amino acids. Germline V lookup: CDR1 SGHRS, CDR2 YFSETQ. The CDR3 DNA sequence: TGCGCCAGCAGTGCCGCGACTAGCCGAAGCTCCTACGAGCAGTACTTC. Amino acid sequence: CASSAATSRSSYEQYF.

This chain uses TRBV6-1 with TRBJ1-1; 8 bases match TRBD1. The CDR3 runs to 15 residues. The J segment lost 5 bases and the V segment lost 4 bases, leaving 9 bases of the junction unmatched. CDR1 MNHNS and CDR2 SASEGT come from the germline V gene. The CDR3 DNA reads as TGTGCCAGCAGTGTCAGTCGGACAGGGACTACTGAAGCTTTCTTT. This encodes CASSVSRTGTTEAFF.

Of note for this clone: At one boundary the junction diverges from the germline segment, which might be a read error. CDR3 amino acids: CASSDSGRGTGELFF. DNA for the CDR3: TGTGCTAGCAGCGATAGCGGGAGAGGGACCGGGGAGCTGTTTTTT. The rearrangement links TRBV7-7 to TRBJ2-2, with TRBD2 identical over 9 bases. CDR3 length: 15 amino acids. Germline assignment: CDR1 SSHAT and CDR2 FNYEAQ (reference sequence).

This chain connects TRBV5-4 to TRBJ1-1; unclear D gene. Per the germline V gene, CDR1 is SGHNT and CDR2 is YYREEE (reference sequence). V was cut by 0 bases and J by 1 base, with 10 bases left in between. The CDR3 has 15 amino acids. CDR3 residues: CASSLENLRNTEAFF. In DNA, the CDR3 is TGTGCCAGCAGCTTGGAAAACCTCAGGAACACTGAAGCTTTCTTT.

This clone showed up just a few times. The chain uses TRBV25-1 and TRBJ2-1, with 12 bases lining up with TRBD2. There are 16 residues in the CDR3. The J segment lost 7 bases and the V segment lost 8 bases, leaving 12 bases of the junction unmatched. Germline CDR1 reads MGHDK; CDR2 reads SYGVNS. Written as DNA, the CDR3 is TGTGCCAGCGGCGGAGGACCAGGGACTAGCGGGAATGAGCAGTTCTTC. It translates to CASGGGPGTSGNEQFF.

J is TRBJ1-2 and V is TRBV2; perhaps TRBD1 as D (5 bases). V lost 6 bases to trimming and J lost 8 bases, with 19 bases between them. Germline V CDR1 and CDR2: SNHLY, FYNNEI. CDR3 length: 14 amino acids. For the CDR3, the DNA is TGTGCCAGCAGGCCTGGCGGGGGAATGGGGGGCTACACCTTC. Amino acid sequence: CASRPGGGMGGYTF.

This clone was observed a single time. The chain joins TRBV2 to TRBJ2-4, with TRBD1 matching 7 bases. Trimming removed 4 bases from V and 0 bases from J; junction bases left unmatched: 15. This CDR3 has 19 amino acids. The germline V gene has CDR1 SNHLY and CDR2 FYNNEI. This chain's CDR3 is CASSGRLTGEGLAKNIQYF. CDR3 nucleotides: TGTGCCAGCAGTGGACGTTTAACAGGGGAAGGTTTAGCCAAAAACATTCAGTACTTC. Variable domain in full (rest from reference TRBV2 and TRBJ2-4): EPEVTQTPSHQVTQMGQEVILRCVPISNHLYFYWYRQILGQKVEFLVSFYNNEISEKSEIFDDQFSVERPDGSNFTLKIRSTKLEDSAMYFCASSGRLTGEGLAKNIQYFGAGTRLSVL.

The rearrangement joins TRBV28 to TRBJ1-2; weak D call: TRBD1 (6 bases). There are 16 residues in the CDR3. Trimming stripped 2 bases from V and 0 bases from J, with 13 bases between. The germline V gene encodes CDR1 MDHEN and CDR2 SYDVKM. The CDR3 DNA sequence: TGTGCCAGCAGTTTAGGACAGACCCTCCCTAACTATGGCTACACCTTC. It encodes CASSLGQTLPNYGYTF.

This sequence joins TRBV6-1 and TRBJ2-1; D is unclear. The CDR3 is 12 residues long. Germline lookup yields CDR1 MNHNS and CDR2 SASEGT. With 5 bases removed from V and 8 bases from J, the gap between germline ends came to 10 bases. CDR3 DNA: TGTGCCAGCAGTCTTGCGAGGTATGAGCAGTTCTTC. The encoded protein is CASSLARYEQFF.

The chain links TRBV28 to TRBJ2-1; 10 nucleotides align to TRBD2. V was pared by 3 bases and J by 3 bases, with 5 bases of the junction left unmatched. The CDR3 contains 16 residues. Germline V CDR1 and CDR2: MDHEN, SYDVKM. CDR3: CASSFLASGGYNEQFF. The DNA of the CDR3 is TGTGCCAGCAGTTTTCTGGCTAGCGGGGGCTACAATGAGCAGTTCTTC.

The rearrangement uses TRBV7-2 and TRBJ2-3; D remains unclear. Germline CDR1 and CDR2: SGHTA and FQGNSA. V was clipped by 3 bases and J by 6 bases, with 4 bases between them. This CDR3 has 11 amino acids. Written as DNA, the CDR3 is TGTGCCAGCAGCTTCGGGGATACGCAGTATTTT. It specifies CASSFGDTQYF. Combining the CDR3 with reference TRBV7-2 and TRBJ2-3 gives the whole variable domain GAGVSQSPSNKVTEKGKDVELRCDPISGHTALYWYRQSLGQGLEFLIYFQGNSAPDKSGLPSDRFSAERTGGSVSTLTIQRTQQEDSAVYLCASSFGDTQYFGPGTRLTVL.

The gene calls are TRBV28 and TRBJ2-7; D is possibly TRBD2 (6 bases). The CDR3 has 14 residues. Germline lookup yields CDR1 MDHEN and CDR2 SYDVKM. Trimming took off 4 bases at V and 6 bases at J, with 16 bases between the two ends. The CDR3 nucleotides are TGTGCCAGCAGTTCAACGTCGTGGGGGGTCGAGCAGTACTTC. It codes for CASSSTSWGVEQYF.

The chain joins TRBV27 to TRBJ2-7, with 7 bases that match TRBD2. The CDR3 has 13 residues. Germline CDR1 and CDR2: MNHEY and SMNVEV (reference sequence). V dropped 11 bases and J dropped 7; count of bases not matched to a gene: 14. The CDR3 DNA reads TGTGCCTCCCAGAGGTCAGCGGGGAGGGAGCAGTACTTC. It is translated as CASQRSAGREQYF.

The chain is built from TRBV13 and TRBJ1-1, with a weak D call TRBD1 (5 bases). This CDR3 is built from 17 residues. V gave up 0 bases and J gave up 5 bases, with 19 bases separating them. Germline CDR1 and CDR2: PRHDT and FYEKMQ (reference sequence). CDR3 loop: CASSLGFRGSRRTEAFF. The CDR3 nucleotides are TGTGCCAGCAGCTTAGGCTTTCGGGGGAGTAGGAGGACTGAAGCTTTCTTT.

This chain connects TRBV7-9 to TRBJ2-2; 11 nucleotides line up with TRBD2. V trimming: 0 bases; J trimming: 7 bases; junction bases outside the gene matches: 1. Germline V gene lookup returns CDR1 SEHNR and CDR2 FQNEAQ (reference sequence). The CDR3 length is 15 residues. The CDR3 DNA sequence: TGTGCCAGCAGCTTAGCCGGGACTAGCGGCGGGGAGCTGTTTTTT. It translates to CASSLAGTSGGELFF.

V gene TRBV5-4 combines with J gene TRBJ1-5, with TRBD1 matching over 10 bases. CDR1 and CDR2 from the germline V gene are SGHNT and YYREEE (reference sequence). CDR3 size: 14 residues. Trimming cost V 2 bases and J 7 bases; bases outside gene matches: 3. The CDR3 here is CASSFGTGVQPQHF. CDR3 nucleotides: TGTGCCAGCAGCTTCGGGACAGGGGTACAGCCCCAGCATTTT.